The 22 T cell receptor beta chains below all came from one sample that was sequenced in a study of blood T cells in healthy people across ages. Primers used in a second PCR of about 6 to 12 cycles were a sample-barcoded 5' primer and a J-beta primer mix. Each CDR3 protein is one row after TCRdb ran MiXCR on the 5' RACE reads. The table lists roughly 1.5 million distinct CDR3 sequences, about 45% of them singletons. Material for sequencing was blood. The source of these receptors is a young woman in good health.

This clonotype was counted only a few times. For the CDR3, the DNA is TGTGCCAGCAGTTTCCTAGGGAGCTCCTATAATTCACCCCTCCACTTT. It is translated as CASSFLGSSYNSPLHF. The V and J genes are TRBV27 and TRBJ1-6; D is undetermined. Germline assignment: CDR1 MNHEY and CDR2 SMNVEV (reference sequence). The CDR3 consists of 16 residues. V dropped 3 bases and J dropped 0 bases, with 9 bases sitting between them.

V and J are TRBV27 and TRBJ1-5; TRBD1 is a possible D gene (6 bases). Germline V CDR1 and CDR2: MNHEY, SMNVEV (reference sequence). Trimming left V 8 bases short and J 6 bases short, with 14 bases between. This CDR3 has 13 amino acids. CDR3 nucleotides: TGTGCCAGCGCCGGGGCGGGGGCTCAGCCCCAGCATTTT. The encoded protein is CASAGAGAQPQHF.

CDR3 in amino acids: CAARGRGGEAFF. The CDR3, as DNA: TGTGCCGCCCGGGGCCGGGGCGGTGAAGCTTTCTTT. V gene TRBV27 combines with J gene TRBJ1-1, with a weak D call TRBD1 (5 bases). Germline CDR1 reads MNHEY; CDR2 reads SMNVEV (reference sequence). V was trimmed by 11 bases and J by 7 bases, leaving 17 bases between them. The CDR3 sequence is 12 residues long.

The sample holds a few counts of this clonotype. J is TRBJ1-4 and V is TRBV6-6; D ambiguous. The ends were cut back, 6 bases at V and 7 bases at J, with 9 bases in the middle. CDR3 length: 12 amino acids. Germline CDR1 and CDR2: MNHNY and SVGAGI (reference sequence). The CDR3 here is CASSPLSEKLFF. CDR3 in DNA: TGTGCCAGCAGCCCCCTTAGTGAAAAACTGTTTTTT.

This clonotype was recorded a few times. The rearrangement links TRBV14 to TRBJ2-3; D ambiguous. Germline CDR1 and CDR2: SGHDN and FVKESK. V dropped 4 bases and J dropped 8 bases, with 10 bases sitting between them. CDR3 size: 12 residues. The CDR3 DNA sequence: TGTGCCAGCAGCCCTTCACTGGGTACGCAGTATTTT. Protein sequence: CASSPSLGTQYF.

The V call is TRBV6-6, the J call TRBJ1-5; a weak D match, TRBD1 (6 bases). This CDR3 contains 13 residues. V lost 9 bases and J 3 bases, leaving 12 bases between the germline ends. Germline V lookup: CDR1 MNHNY, CDR2 SVGAGI (reference sequence). The CDR3, as DNA: TGTGCCAGTTCCAACAGGGACAATCAGCCCCAGCATTTT. The encoded protein is CASSNRDNQPQHF.

This chain uses TRBV10-3 with TRBJ1-4; no clear D gene. Trimming removed 3 bases at V and 4 bases at J, with 6 bases between. Germline V gene sequence: CDR1 ENHRY, CDR2 SYGVKD. This CDR3 is 13 amino acids long. The CDR3 spells CAISDRFNEKLFF. The CDR3 DNA follows: TGTGCCATCAGTGACAGGTTTAATGAAAAACTGTTTTTT.

There are a few counts of this clonotype. The chain carries TRBV11-2 and TRBJ2-7; 9 nucleotides match TRBD1. The V gene's germline CDR1 is SGHAT and CDR2 FQNNGV. The ends lost 4 bases at V and 6 bases at J; junction bases unmatched: 10. This CDR3 contains 15 residues. CDR3 residues: CASSSTQGAGFEQYF. CDR3 bases: TGTGCCAGCAGCTCAACACAGGGGGCGGGCTTCGAGCAGTACTTC. The entire variable domain, with the rest obtained from reference TRBV11-2 and TRBJ2-7, is as follows: EAGVAQSPRYKIIEKRQSVAFWCNPISGHATLYWYQQILGQGPKLLIQFQNNGVVDDSQLPKDRFSAERLKGVDSTLKIQPAKLEDSAVYLCASSSTQGAGFEQYFGPGTRLTVT.

This CDR3 reads CASSLAVVNEQFF. The CDR3 DNA reads TGTGCCAGCAGCTTAGCGGTCGTGAATGAGCAGTTCTTC. The V call is TRBV7-2, the J call TRBJ2-1; D is undetermined. CDR1 and CDR2 from the germline V gene are SGHTA and FQGNSA. The V gene lost 0 bases and the J gene lost 7 bases, with 7 bases spanning the gap. The CDR3 extends over 13 amino acids.

This chain connects TRBV19 to TRBJ2-7; TRBD2 might be the D (6 bases). Germline values: CDR1 LNHDA, CDR2 SQIVND (reference sequence). The CDR3 is made up of 16 amino acids. The V gene lost 3 bases and the J gene lost 0 bases, with 15 bases spanning the gap. The CDR3 here is CASSMGSGYTSYEQYF. CDR3 nucleotide sequence: TGTGCCAGTAGTATGGGTAGCGGATATACCTCCTACGAGCAGTACTTC.

This clonotype was counted ten times or more. The rearrangement uses TRBV10-3 and TRBJ1-2; no reliable D call. Trimming pared 2 bases from V and 0 bases from J, leaving 1 base between. This CDR3 region has 12 residues. The V gene's germline CDR1 is ENHRY and CDR2 SYGVKD. The CDR3 nucleotides are TGTGCCATCAGTGAGGCTAACTATGGCTACACCTTC. It is translated as CAISEANYGYTF.

The CDR3 is CSATRDSREQFF. CDR3 in DNA: TGCAGCGCAACACGGGACAGCAGGGAGCAGTTCTTC. The chain carries TRBV29-1 and TRBJ2-1, with 7 bases aligning to TRBD1. The CDR3 covers 12 residues. J lost 10 bases, V lost 7 bases, and 10 bases had no gene match. Germline V gene sequence: CDR1 SQVTM, CDR2 ANQGSEA.

This clonotype was counted a few times. The chain carries TRBV20-1 and TRBJ1-1, with D possibly TRBD1 on 6 matching bases. Per the germline V gene, CDR1 is DFQATT and CDR2 is SNEGSKA (reference sequence). The V gene lost 1 base and the J gene lost 2 bases, with 11 bases spanning the gap. This CDR3 comprises 14 residues. The chain's CDR3 is CSARATGFNTEAFF. CDR3 nucleotides: TGCAGTGCTAGAGCCACAGGGTTTAACACTGAAGCTTTCTTT.

V usage is TRBV4-3 and J usage is TRBJ1-6; D gene ambiguous. V lost 5 bases and J lost 8, with 19 bases in between. Germline CDR1 reads LGHNA; CDR2 reads YSLEER. This CDR3 is 16 amino acids long. The CDR3 DNA reads as TGCGCCAGCAGCTCATACGCCCCAAATACCCATTCACCCCTCCACTTT. It specifies CASSSYAPNTHSPLHF.

The chain joins TRBV20-1 to TRBJ2-5; 8 bases agree with TRBD1. Trimming removed 5 bases from V and 11 bases from J; junction bases left unmatched: 13. The CDR3 loop spans 13 amino acids. Germline V CDR1 and CDR2: DFQATT, SNEGSKA (reference sequence). CDR3 sequence reads: CSAPTGVRNEQYF. Here the CDR3 DNA reads TGCAGTGCTCCGACAGGGGTAAGGAATGAGCAGTACTTC.

As concerns this clonotype: One junction end disagrees with the germline gene, perhaps due to a read error. This chain connects TRBV12-3 or TRBV12-4 to TRBJ1-6; D remains ambiguous. The CDR3 covers 18 residues. CDR3 loop: CASSRYRPAHHDGSPPHF. CDR3 coding DNA: TGTGCCAGCAGCCGATACCGACCGGCACATCACGACGGTTCACCCCCCCACTTT.

V usage is TRBV2 and J usage is TRBJ2-3; maybe TRBD1 (5 bases). V was trimmed by 5 bases and J by 2 bases, leaving 14 bases between them. The germline CDR1 and CDR2 sequences are SNHLY and FYNNEI. The CDR3 is made up of 15 amino acids. For the CDR3, the DNA is TGTGCCAGCAGTTCCGACAGAAGTTCCACAGATACGCAGTATTTT. Its protein product is CASSSDRSSTDTQYF.

V usage is TRBV11-2 and J usage is TRBJ2-7; no definite D call. Germline assignment: CDR1 SGHAT and CDR2 FQNNGV. Trimming pared 3 bases from V and 7 bases from J, leaving 7 bases between. This CDR3 region has 11 residues. The CDR3 region has the DNA TGTGCCAGCAGCTTCTTGGTGGAGCAGTACTTC. It translates to CASSFLVEQYF.

CDR3 loop: CASRGTGGHYEQFF. CDR3 DNA: TGTGCCAGCAGAGGGACAGGGGGTCATTATGAGCAGTTCTTC. The genes are TRBV6-6 and TRBJ2-1; TRBD1 aligns across 11 bases. V shed 6 bases and J 8 bases; nucleotides not matched to a gene: 6. Germline CDR1 reads MNHNY; CDR2 reads SVGAGI (reference sequence). The CDR3 spans 14 residues.

This clonotype has only a few counts. This sequence joins TRBV12-3 or TRBV12-4 and TRBJ1-2, with 7 positions matching TRBD1. This CDR3 has 12 amino acids. Trimming cost V 6 bases and J 6 bases; bases outside gene matches: 4. CDR3 protein: CASSQQGHGYTF. The CDR3 DNA follows: TGTGCCAGCAGCCAACAGGGGCATGGCTACACCTTC.

The rearrangement links TRBV5-1 to TRBJ2-5, with TRBD1 matching 10 bases. TRBJ2-7 explains the end of the DNA better; the J call may be wrong. The CDR3 has 18 residues. Germline assignment: CDR1 SGHRS and CDR2 YFSETQ. The CDR3 loop reads CASSLGLGPGTGEYEQYF. CDR3 nucleotides: TGCGCCAGCAGCTTGGGCCTCGGACCCGGGACAGGGGAATACGAGCAGTACTTC.

CDR3 region: CASFRDRQDTQYF. In DNA form, the CDR3 reads TGCGCCAGCTTTAGGGACCGACAGGATACGCAGTATTTT. The gene calls are TRBV5-1 and TRBJ2-3; D may correspond to TRBD1 or TRBD2 (5 bases each). Per germline, CDR1 SGHRS and CDR2 YFSETQ. Trimming removed 7 bases from V and 6 bases from J, with 15 bases in between. The CDR3 consists of 13 residues.